This T cell receptor (beta chain) was found in a study of T cells in localized non-small cell lung cancer. Study results and caveats: A median approximately 59 of the top 100 tumor clones appeared in adjacent lung. A higher density of T cells in blood coincided with extended overall survival. Sequencing was limited to one tumor region, leaving the possibility of heterogeneity open. Adjacent uninvolved lung had the highest clonality, suggesting focused antigen responses.

Using immunoSEQ multiplex PCR, the repertoire was profiled, and TCRdb retains in-frame clones only, with some absent. The table shows approximately 72,000 clones, with approximately 84% occurring only once. As to this clone: Its target is unknown.

CDR3 length: 15 residues. V gave up 3 bases and J gave up 1 base, with 13 bases separating them. Germline-derived CDR1 and CDR2 are LNHDA and SQIVND (reference sequence). The sequence was obtained from a female donor aged 60 or older with stage I lung adenocarcinoma. Source: peripheral blood, taken before any cancer treatment. The chain joins TRBV19 to TRBJ2-7; D ambiguous. CDR3 region: CASSMGPGQSYEQYF. In nucleotides, the CDR3 is TGTGCCAGTAGTATGGGTCCAGGTCAGTCCTACGAGCAGTACTTC.